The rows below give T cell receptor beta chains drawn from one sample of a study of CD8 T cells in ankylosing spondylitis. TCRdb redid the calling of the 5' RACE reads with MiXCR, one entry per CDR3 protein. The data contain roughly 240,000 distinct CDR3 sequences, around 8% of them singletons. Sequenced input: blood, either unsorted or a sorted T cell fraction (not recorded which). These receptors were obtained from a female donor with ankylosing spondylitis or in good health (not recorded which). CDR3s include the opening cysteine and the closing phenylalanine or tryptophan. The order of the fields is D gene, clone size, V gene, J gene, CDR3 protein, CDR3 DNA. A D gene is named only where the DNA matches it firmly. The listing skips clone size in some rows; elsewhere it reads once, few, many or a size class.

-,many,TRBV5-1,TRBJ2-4,CASSLGGTENIQYF,TGCGCCAGCAGCTTGGGCGGAACAGAAAACATTCAGTACTTC
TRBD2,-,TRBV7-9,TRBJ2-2,CASSREGGTGELFF,TGTGCCAGCTCCAGGGAGGGAGGGACCGGGGAGCTGTTTTTT
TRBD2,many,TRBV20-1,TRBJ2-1,CSALAGGSSYNEQFF,TGCAGTGCCTTAGCGGGAGGAAGCTCCTACAATGAGCAGTTCTTC
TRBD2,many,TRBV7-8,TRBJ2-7,CASSQTSGSSYEQYF,TGTGCCAGCAGCCAAACTAGCGGGAGCTCCTACGAGCAGTACTTC
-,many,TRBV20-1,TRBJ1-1,CSAGEWDAPTDTEAFF,TGCAGTGCTGGGGAGTGGGACGCACCCACCGACACTGAAGCTTTCTTT
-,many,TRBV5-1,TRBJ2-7,CASSLWRVPWEQYF,TGCGCCAGCAGCTTGTGGAGAGTGCCCTGGGAGCAGTACTTC
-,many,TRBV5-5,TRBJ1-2,CASSRPPIYGYTF,TGTGCCAGCAGTCGCCCCCCGATCTATGGCTACACCTTC
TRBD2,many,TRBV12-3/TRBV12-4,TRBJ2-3,CASSLTSGYTDTQYF,TGTGCCAGCAGTTTAACTAGCGGATACACAGATACGCAGTATTTT
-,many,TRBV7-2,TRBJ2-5,CASSSPVETQYF,TGTGCCAGCAGCTCTCCGGTAGAGACCCAGTACTTC
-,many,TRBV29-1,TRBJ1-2,CSVERSDYGYTF,TGCAGCGTTGAGAGGTCAGACTATGGCTACACCTTC
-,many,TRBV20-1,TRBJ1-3,CSALRGSGNTIYF,TGCAGTGCTTTAAGGGGTTCGGGAAACACCATATATTTT
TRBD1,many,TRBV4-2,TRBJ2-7,CASSQEDRGIVDEQYF,TGTGCCAGCAGCCAAGAAGACAGGGGAATCGTCGACGAGCAGTACTTC
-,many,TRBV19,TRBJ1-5,CASSILNQPQHF,TGTGCCAGTAGTATTCTTAATCAGCCCCAGCATTTT
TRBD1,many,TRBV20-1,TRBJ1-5,CSTGQGGQPQHF,TGCAGTACTGGACAGGGCGGTCAGCCCCAGCATTTT
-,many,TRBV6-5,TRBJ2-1,CASSSTPGGEQFF,TGTGCCAGCAGTTCCACTCCGGGTGGTGAGCAGTTCTTC
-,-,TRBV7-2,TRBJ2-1,CASSVKREPLKNEQFF,TGTGCCAGCAGTGTAAAACGGGAGCCCCTTAAGAATGAGCAGTTCTTC
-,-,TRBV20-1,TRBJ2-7,CFASRFTDYNEQYF,TGCTTTGCCAGTCGTTTCACGGACTATAACGAGCAGTACTTC
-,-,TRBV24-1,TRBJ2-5,CATSESETQYF,TGTGCCACCAGTGAATCAGAGACCCAGTACTTC
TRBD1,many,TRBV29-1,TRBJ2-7,CSVGPRQGDHEQYF,TGCAGCGTTGGCCCAAGACAGGGAGACCACGAGCAGTACTTC
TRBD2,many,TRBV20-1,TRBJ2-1,CSATGTSGVNEQFF,TGCAGTGCTACGGGGACTAGCGGGGTAAATGAGCAGTTCTTC
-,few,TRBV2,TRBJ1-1,CASIGGMNTEAFF,TGTGCCAGCATTGGGGGGATGAACACTGAAGCTTTCTTT
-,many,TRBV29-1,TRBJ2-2,CSGVQGRTGELFF,TGCAGCGGGGTCCAGGGGCGGACCGGGGAGCTGTTTTTT
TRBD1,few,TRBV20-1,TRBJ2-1,CCARSGTATGNEQFF,TGCTGTGCTAGATCCGGGACAGCTACTGGGAATGAGCAGTTCTTC
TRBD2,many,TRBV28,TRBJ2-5,CASSFRGGTQYF,TGTGCCAGCAGTTTTCGGGGGGGGACCCAGTACTTC
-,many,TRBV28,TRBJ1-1,CASTGGSEAFF,TGTGCCAGCACCGGGGGCTCTGAAGCTTTCTTT
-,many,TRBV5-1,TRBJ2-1,CASSLQGNEQFF,TGCGCCAGCAGCTTGCAGGGTAATGAGCAGTTCTTC
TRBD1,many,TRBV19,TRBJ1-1,CASSSGTGGTEAFF,TGTGCCAGTAGTTCCGGGACAGGGGGCACTGAAGCTTTCTTT
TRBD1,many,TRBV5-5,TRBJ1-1,CASSTGTGRLTEAFF,TGTGCCAGCAGCACCGGGACAGGGAGGTTGACTGAAGCTTTCTTT
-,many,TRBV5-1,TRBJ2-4,CASSNRDGSKNIQYF,TGCGCCAGCAGCAACAGGGATGGGTCCAAAAACATTCAGTACTTC
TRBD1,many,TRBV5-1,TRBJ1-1,CASSFRGSDTEAFF,TGCGCCAGCAGCTTCAGGGGGAGCGACACTGAAGCTTTCTTT
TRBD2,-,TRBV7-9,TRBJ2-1,CASSPEAGEYNEQFF,TGTGCCAGCAGCCCTGAAGCGGGAGAATACAATGAGCAGTTCTTC
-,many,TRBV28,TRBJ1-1,CASSLDSDAEAFF,TGTGCCAGCAGTTTAGATTCGGACGCTGAAGCTTTCTTT
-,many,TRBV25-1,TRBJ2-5,CASSESGTETQYF,TGTGCCAGCAGTGAGTCCGGCACGGAGACCCAGTACTTC